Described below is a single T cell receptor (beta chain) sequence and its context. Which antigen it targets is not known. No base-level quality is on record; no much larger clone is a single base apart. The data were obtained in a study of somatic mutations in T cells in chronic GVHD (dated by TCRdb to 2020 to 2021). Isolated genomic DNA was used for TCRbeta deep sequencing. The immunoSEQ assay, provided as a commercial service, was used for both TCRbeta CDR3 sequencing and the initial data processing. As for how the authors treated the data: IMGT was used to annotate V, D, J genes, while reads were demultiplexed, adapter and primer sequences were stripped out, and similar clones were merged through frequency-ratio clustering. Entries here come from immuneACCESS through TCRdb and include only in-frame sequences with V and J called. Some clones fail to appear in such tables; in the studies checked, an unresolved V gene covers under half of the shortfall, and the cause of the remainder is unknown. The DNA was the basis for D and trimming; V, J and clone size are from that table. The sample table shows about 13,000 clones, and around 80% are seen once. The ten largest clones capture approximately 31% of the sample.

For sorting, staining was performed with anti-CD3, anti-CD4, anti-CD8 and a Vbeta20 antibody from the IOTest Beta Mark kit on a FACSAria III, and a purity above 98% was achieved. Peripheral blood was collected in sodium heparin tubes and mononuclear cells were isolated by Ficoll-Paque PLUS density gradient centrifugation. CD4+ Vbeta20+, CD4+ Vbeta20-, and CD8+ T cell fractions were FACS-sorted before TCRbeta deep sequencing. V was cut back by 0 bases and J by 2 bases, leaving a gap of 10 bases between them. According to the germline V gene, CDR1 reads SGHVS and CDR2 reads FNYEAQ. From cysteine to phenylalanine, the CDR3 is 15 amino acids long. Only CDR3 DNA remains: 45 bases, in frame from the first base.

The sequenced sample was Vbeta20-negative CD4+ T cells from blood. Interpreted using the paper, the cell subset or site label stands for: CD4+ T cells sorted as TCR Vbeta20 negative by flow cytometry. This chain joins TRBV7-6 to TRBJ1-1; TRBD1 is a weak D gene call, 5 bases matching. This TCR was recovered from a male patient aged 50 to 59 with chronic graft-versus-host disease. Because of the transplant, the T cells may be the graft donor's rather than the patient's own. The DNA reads TGTGCCAGCAGCTTAGCCCAGGGCTTAAACACTGAAGCTTTCTTT. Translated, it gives CASSLAQGLNTEAFF.